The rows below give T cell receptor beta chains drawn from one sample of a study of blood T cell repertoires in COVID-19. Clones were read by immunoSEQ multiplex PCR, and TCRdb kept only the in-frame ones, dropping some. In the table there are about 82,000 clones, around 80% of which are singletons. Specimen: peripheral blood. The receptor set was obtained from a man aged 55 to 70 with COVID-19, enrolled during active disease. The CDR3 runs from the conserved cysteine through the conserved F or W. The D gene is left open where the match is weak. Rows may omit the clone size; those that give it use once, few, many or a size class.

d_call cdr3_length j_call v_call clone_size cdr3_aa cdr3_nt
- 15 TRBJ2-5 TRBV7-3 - CASSPGGVGLQTQYF TGTGCCAGCAGCCCCGGCGGGGTCGGTCTTCAGACCCAGTACTTC
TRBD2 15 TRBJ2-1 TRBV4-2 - CASSQDRGGYNEQFF TGTGCCAGCAGCCAAGATCGCGGGGGGTACAATGAGCAGTTCTTC
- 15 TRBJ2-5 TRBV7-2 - CASSLARSSGETQYF TGTGCCAGCAGCTTAGCGCGTTCTAGTGGGGAGACCCAGTACTTC
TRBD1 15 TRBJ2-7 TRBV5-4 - CASSLGTGHSYEQYF TGTGCCAGCAGCCTGGGGACAGGGCACTCCTACGAGCAGTACTTC
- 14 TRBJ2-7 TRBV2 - CASSAWQGRYEQYF TGTGCCAGCAGTGCTTGGCAGGGCAGGTACGAGCAGTACTTC
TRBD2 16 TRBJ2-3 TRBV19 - CASSPGLAGGPDTQYF TGTGCCAGTTCTCCGGGACTAGCGGGAGGGCCCGATACGCAGTATTTT
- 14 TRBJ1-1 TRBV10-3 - CAISESYGNTEAFF TGTGCCATCAGTGAGTCGTACGGGAACACTGAAGCTTTCTTT
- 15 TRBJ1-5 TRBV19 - CASSFLPGTGQPQHF TGTGCCAGTAGTTTCCTCCCAGGCACTGGTCAGCCCCAGCATTTT
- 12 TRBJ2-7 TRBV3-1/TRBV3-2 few CASSQWVNRQYF TGTGCCAGCAGCCAGTGGGTTAACAGGCAGTACTTC
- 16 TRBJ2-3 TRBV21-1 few CASSKTGGQGLDTQYF TGTGCCAGCAGCAAAACGGGGGGACAGGGCCTCGATACGCAGTATTTT
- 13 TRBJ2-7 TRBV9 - CASSVVPTGEQYF TGTGCCAGCAGCGTAGTACCCACGGGGGAGCAGTACTTC
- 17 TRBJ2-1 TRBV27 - CASSLLARGSGHNEQFF TGTGCCAGCAGTTTATTGGCCCGGGGTAGCGGCCACAATGAGCAGTTCTTC
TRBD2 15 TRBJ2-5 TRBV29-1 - CSVDGTSGGSETQYF TGCAGCGTTGACGGGACTAGCGGGGGGTCAGAGACCCAGTACTTC
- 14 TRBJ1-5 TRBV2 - CASIPDRGNQPQHF TGTGCCAGCATTCCCGACCGGGGCAATCAGCCCCAGCATTTT
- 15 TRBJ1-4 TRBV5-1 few CASSATGNPNEKLFF TGCGCCAGCAGCGCTACAGGCAATCCTAATGAAAAACTGTTTTTT
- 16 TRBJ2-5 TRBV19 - CASSSQATYPSETQYF TGTGCCAGTAGTTCTCAGGCGACCTACCCCTCGGAGACCCAGTACTTC
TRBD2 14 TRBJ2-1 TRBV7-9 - CASSFFSGFWEQFF TGTGCCAGCAGCTTCTTTAGCGGGTTTTGGGAGCAGTTCTTC
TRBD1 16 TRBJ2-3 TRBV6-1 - CASSEPGQGSPDTQYF TGTGCCAGCAGCGAACCGGGACAGGGTTCACCAGATACGCAGTATTTT
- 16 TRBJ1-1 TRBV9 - CASSPVGGGSNTEAFF TGTGCCAGCAGCCCTGTGGGGGGGGGCTCGAACACTGAAGCTTTCTTT
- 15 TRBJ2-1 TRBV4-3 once CASSQGRSLANEQFF TGCGCCAGCAGCCAAGGTAGGAGTTTGGCCAATGAGCAGTTCTTC
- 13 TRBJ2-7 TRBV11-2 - CASSPGIWNEQYF TGTGCCAGCAGCCCGGGTATATGGAACGAGCAGTACTTC
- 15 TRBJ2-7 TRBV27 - CASSGTGTLSYEQYF TGTGCCAGCAGTGGGACCGGGACACTCTCCTACGAGCAGTACTTC
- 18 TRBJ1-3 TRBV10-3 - CAISPRTPSGASGNTIYF TGTGCCATCAGCCCTCGAACTCCCTCGGGTGCCAGTGGAAACACCATATATTTT
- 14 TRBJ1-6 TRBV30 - CAWSVGGDNSPLHF TGTGCCTGGAGTGTGGGGGGTGATAATTCACCCCTCCACTTT
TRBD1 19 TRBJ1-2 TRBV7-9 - CASSPGGWGGTTVRYGYTF TGTGCCAGCAGCCCAGGGGGTTGGGGTGGGACCACAGTACGATATGGCTACACCTTC
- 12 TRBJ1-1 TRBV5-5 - CASSLVDTEAFF TGTGCCAGCAGCTTGGTAGACACTGAAGCTTTCTTT